This TCR beta chain was identified during a study of T-cell memory formation after mild COVID-19. Study-wide points: Some clones that responded were present in memory (sampled pre-infection), which suggests cross-reactive memory joined.

The table lists this clonotype with a few counts. Its antigen is currently unknown. TCRdb re-derived calls from the 5' RACE reads in MiXCR, one entry per CDR3 protein. Of roughly 250,000 distinct CDR3 sequences listed, roughly 15% were seen once; the top ten hold about 4%. This sequence was found in a man younger than 35 who had mild COVID-19 (a few samples of this study predate the infection). Cell type and time point are not known. The specimen sequenced was PBMCs or a T cell subset sorted from them (not recorded which).

The CDR3 bases are TGTGCCATCAGTAAGTACCAGGGAGGCTCTTCGACTGAAGCTTTCTTT. Translated, it gives CAISKYQGGSSTEAFF. This chain joins TRBV10-3 and TRBJ1-1, with D possibly being TRBD1 (5 bases). The CDR3 loop spans 16 amino acids. V lost 5 bases, J lost 5 bases, and 21 bases lay in between. Per germline, CDR1 ENHRY and CDR2 SYGVKD.